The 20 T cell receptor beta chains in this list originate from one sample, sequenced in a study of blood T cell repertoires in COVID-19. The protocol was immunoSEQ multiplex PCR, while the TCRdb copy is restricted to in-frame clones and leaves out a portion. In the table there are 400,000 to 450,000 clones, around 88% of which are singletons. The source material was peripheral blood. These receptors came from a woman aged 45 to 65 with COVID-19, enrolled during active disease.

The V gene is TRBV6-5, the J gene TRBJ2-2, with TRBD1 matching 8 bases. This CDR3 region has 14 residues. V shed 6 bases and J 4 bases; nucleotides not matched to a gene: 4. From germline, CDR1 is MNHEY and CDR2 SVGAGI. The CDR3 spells CASRGQGSTGELFF. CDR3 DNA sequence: TGTGCCAGCAGAGGACAGGGTAGCACCGGGGAGCTGTTTTTT.

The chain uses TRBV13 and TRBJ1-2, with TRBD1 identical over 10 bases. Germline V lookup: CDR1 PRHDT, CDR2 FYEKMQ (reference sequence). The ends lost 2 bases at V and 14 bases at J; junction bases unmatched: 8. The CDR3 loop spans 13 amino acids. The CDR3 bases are TGTGCCAGCAGCTTACGAGACAGGGGGCGAGGGACCTTC. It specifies CASSLRDRGRGTF.

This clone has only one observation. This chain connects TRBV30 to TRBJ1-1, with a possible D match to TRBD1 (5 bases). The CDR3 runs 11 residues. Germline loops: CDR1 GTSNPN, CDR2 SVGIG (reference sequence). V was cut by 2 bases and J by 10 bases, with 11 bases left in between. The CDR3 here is CAWSLGLGAFF. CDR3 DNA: TGTGCCTGGAGTCTGGGACTAGGAGCTTTCTTT. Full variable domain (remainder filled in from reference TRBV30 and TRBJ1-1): SQTIHQWPATLVQPVGSPLSLECTVEGTSNPNLYWYRQAAGRGLQLLFYSVGIGQISSEVPQNLSASRPQDRQFILSSKKLLLSDSGFYLCAWSLGLGAFFGQGTRLTVV.

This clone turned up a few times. CDR3 DNA sequence: TGTGCCAGCAGCGTAGGCGGGGGGCTCCCGGGAGGGGATGAGCAGTTCTTC. Its protein is CASSVGGGLPGGDEQFF. The chain joins TRBV9 to TRBJ2-1, with 8 bases matching TRBD2. The germline gives CDR1 SGDLS, CDR2 YYNGEE. There are 17 residues in the CDR3. Losses at the gene ends were 0 bases for V and 8 bases for J; bases not matched to a gene: 13.

CDR3 region: CAWRAGQGRGYTF. DNA for the CDR3: TGTGCCTGGAGGGCCGGACAGGGACGTGGCTACACCTTC. The V call is TRBV30, the J call TRBJ1-2, with 8 positions matching TRBD1. The V gene end was trimmed by 3 bases and the J gene end by 7 bases; junction bases not matched to a gene: 7. Germline V gives CDR1 GTSNPN, CDR2 SVGIG (reference sequence). There are 13 residues in the CDR3.

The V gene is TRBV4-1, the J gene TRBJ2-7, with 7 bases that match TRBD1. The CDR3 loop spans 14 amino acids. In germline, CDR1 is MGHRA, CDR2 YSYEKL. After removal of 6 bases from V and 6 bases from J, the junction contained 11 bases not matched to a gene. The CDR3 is CASSLSPSGGEQYF. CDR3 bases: TGCGCCAGCAGTCTGAGTCCCTCAGGGGGCGAGCAGTACTTC.

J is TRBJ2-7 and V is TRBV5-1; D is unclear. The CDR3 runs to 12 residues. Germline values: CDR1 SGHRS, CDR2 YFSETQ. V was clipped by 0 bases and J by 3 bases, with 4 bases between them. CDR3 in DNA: TGCGCCAGCAGCTTGGGTCACTACGAGCAGTACTTC. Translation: CASSLGHYEQYF.

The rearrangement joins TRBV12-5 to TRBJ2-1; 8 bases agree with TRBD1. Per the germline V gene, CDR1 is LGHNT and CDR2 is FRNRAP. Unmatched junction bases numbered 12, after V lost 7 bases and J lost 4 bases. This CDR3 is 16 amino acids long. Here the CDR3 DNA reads TGTGCTAGTGCCTCCCTCGACAGGGGCCCATACAATGAGCAGTTCTTC. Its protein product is CASASLDRGPYNEQFF.

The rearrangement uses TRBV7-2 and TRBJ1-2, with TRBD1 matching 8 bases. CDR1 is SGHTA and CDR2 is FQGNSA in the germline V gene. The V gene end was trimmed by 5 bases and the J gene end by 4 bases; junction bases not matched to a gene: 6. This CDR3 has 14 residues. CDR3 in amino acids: CASSPGTGVYGYTF. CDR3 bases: TGTGCCAGCAGCCCCGGGACAGGAGTCTATGGCTACACCTTC.

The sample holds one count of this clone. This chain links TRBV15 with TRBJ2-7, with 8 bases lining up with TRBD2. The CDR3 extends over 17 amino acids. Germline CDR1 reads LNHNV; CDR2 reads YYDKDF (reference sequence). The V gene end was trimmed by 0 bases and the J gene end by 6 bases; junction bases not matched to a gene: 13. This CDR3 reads CATSRDSSGGSHPEQYF. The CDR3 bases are TGTGCCACCAGCAGAGATTCCTCGGGGGGGTCTCACCCCGAGCAGTACTTC.

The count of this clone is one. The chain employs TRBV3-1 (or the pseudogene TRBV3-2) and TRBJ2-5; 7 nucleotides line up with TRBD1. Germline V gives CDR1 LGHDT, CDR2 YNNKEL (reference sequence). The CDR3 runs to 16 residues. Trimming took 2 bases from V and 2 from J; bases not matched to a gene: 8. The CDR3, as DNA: TGTGCCAGCAGCCAACCTGACAGGGCCATACAAGAGACCCAGTACTTC. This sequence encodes CASSQPDRAIQETQYF.

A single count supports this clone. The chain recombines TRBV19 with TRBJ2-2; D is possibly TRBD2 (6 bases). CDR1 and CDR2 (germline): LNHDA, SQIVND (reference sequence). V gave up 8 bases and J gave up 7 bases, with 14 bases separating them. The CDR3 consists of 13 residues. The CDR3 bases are TGTGCCAGTTGCGGGGTAGCCGGCGGGGAGCTGTTTTTT. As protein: CASCGVAGGELFF.

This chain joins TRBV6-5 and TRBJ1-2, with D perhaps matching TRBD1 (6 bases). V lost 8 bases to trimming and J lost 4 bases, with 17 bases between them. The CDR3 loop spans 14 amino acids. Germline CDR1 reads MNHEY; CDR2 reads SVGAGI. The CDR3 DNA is TGTGCCAGCCGGGACACCGCACCTAGCTATGGCTACACCTTC. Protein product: CASRDTAPSYGYTF.

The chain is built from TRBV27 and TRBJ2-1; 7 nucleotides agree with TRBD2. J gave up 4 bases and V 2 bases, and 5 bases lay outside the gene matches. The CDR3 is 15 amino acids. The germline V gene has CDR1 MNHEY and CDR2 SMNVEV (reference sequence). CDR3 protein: CASSLTGGKYNEQFF. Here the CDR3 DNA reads TGTGCCAGCAGTTTAACCGGGGGGAAGTACAATGAGCAGTTCTTC.

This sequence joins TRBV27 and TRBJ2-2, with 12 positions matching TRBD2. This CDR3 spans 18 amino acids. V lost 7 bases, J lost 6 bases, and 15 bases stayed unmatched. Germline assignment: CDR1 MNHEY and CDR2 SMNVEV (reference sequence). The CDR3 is CASTLVPSGGVFSGELFF. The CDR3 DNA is TGTGCCAGCACTCTCGTTCCTAGCGGGGGGGTATTTTCCGGGGAGCTGTTTTTT.

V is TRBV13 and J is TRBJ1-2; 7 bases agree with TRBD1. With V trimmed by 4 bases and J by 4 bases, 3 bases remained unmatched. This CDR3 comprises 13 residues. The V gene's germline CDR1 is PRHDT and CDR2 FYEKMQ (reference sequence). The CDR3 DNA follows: TGTGCCAGCAGCTCACGGGACAGCTATGGCTACACCTTC. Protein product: CASSSRDSYGYTF.

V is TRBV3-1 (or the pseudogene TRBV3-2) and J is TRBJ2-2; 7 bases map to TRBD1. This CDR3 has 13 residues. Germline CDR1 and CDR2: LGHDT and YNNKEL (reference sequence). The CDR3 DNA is TGTGCTACGGGACAGCCTGACTTCGGGGAGCTGTTTTTT. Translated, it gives CATGQPDFGELFF.

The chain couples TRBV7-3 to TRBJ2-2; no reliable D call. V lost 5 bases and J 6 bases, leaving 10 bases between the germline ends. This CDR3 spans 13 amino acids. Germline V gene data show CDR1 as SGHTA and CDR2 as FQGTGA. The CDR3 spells CASSPQDPGELFF. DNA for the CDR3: TGTGCCAGCAGCCCTCAGGATCCCGGGGAGCTGTTTTTT.

This CDR3 is CASSPPSRAGGDSPLHF. The CDR3 nucleotides read TGTGCCAGCAGCCCACCTTCCCGGGCAGGGGGAGATTCACCCCTCCACTTT. The rearrangement joins TRBV3-1 (or the pseudogene TRBV3-2) to TRBJ1-6, with TRBD1 matching over 7 bases. Germline lookup yields CDR1 LGHDT and CDR2 YNNKEL (reference sequence). Trimming at V came to 4 bases and at J to 8 bases, leaving 14 bases not matched to a gene. The CDR3 contains 17 residues.

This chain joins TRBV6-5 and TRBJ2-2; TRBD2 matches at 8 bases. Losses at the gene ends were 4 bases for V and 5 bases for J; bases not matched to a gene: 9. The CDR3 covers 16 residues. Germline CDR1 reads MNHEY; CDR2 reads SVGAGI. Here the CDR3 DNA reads TGTGCCAGCAGTTCCACGCGCGCGGGGGGAACCGGGGAGCTGTTTTTT. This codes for CASSSTRAGGTGELFF.